A single sample is the source of the 30 T cell receptor beta chains below, sequenced in a study of cytomegalovirus exposure and HLA in healthy donors. The primer mix had 60 Vbeta and 13 Jbeta primers. Using immunoSEQ multiplex PCR, the repertoire was profiled, and TCRdb retains in-frame clones only, with some absent. The table includes 150,000 to 200,000 clones, 55% to 80% detected once. Material: PBMCs. Source of these receptors: a woman under 30 in good health and CMV-seropositive.

This clone was seen a few times. V and J are TRBV19 and TRBJ2-1; weak D call: TRBD2 (6 bases). Germline values: CDR1 LNHDA, CDR2 SQIVND (reference sequence). This CDR3 has 13 amino acids. CDR3 region: CAVHGGIGNEQFF. The CDR3 DNA reads as TGTGCTGTTCATGGGGGGATAGGCAATGAGCAGTTCTTC.

This sequence joins TRBV5-8 and TRBJ2-3, with TRBD2 matching over 13 bases. V dropped 4 bases and J dropped 0; count of bases not matched to a gene: 8. CDR3 length: 18 amino acids. CDR1 is SGHTS, CDR2 YDEGEE, per germline. The CDR3 region is CASSPGLAGVVSTDTQYF. DNA of the CDR3: TGTGCCAGCAGCCCCGGACTAGCGGGAGTTGTAAGCACAGATACGCAGTATTTT.

The gene calls are TRBV19 and TRBJ2-7; 8 nucleotides agree with TRBD1. The germline gives CDR1 LNHDA, CDR2 SQIVND (reference sequence). This CDR3 has 14 residues. J lost 2 bases, V lost 4 bases, and 4 bases had no gene match. The CDR3 coding sequence is TGTGCCAGTAGTACGGACAGGGTCCCCTACGAGCAGTACTTC. Protein: CASSTDRVPYEQYF.

The V call is TRBV15, the J call TRBJ1-1, with 7 bases aligning to TRBD1. Germline CDR1 reads LNHNV; CDR2 reads YYDKDF (reference sequence). The V gene end was trimmed by 6 bases and the J gene end by 11 bases; junction bases not matched to a gene: 6. CDR3 size: 11 residues. For the CDR3, the DNA is TGTGCCACCAGTCGCGGGACAGTGGCTTTCTTT. This codes for CATSRGTVAFF.

This clone was found a few times. The chain combines TRBV30 with TRBJ2-3; 9 positions agree with TRBD2. This CDR3 contains 14 residues. Trimming cost V 4 bases and J 3 bases; bases outside gene matches: 5. The germline CDR1 and CDR2 sequences are GTSNPN and SVGIG (reference sequence). CDR3 loop: CAWNSGRGTDTQYF. The DNA of the CDR3 is TGTGCCTGGAATAGCGGGAGAGGGACAGATACGCAGTATTTT.

The chain uses TRBV19 and TRBJ1-5; D unclear. CDR1 is LNHDA, CDR2 SQIVND, per germline (reference sequence). V lost 7 bases, J lost 2 bases, and 6 bases lay in between. CDR3 length equals 12 residues. CDR3 bases: TGTGCCAGTACCCGGGGCAATCAGCCCCAGCATTTT. This gives the protein CASTRGNQPQHF.

The chain uses TRBV27 and TRBJ2-1; D remains unclear. Trimming shortened V by 6 bases and J by 2 bases, and 17 bases separated the two germline ends. The CDR3 is 16 amino acids. In germline, CDR1 is MNHEY, CDR2 SMNVEV (reference sequence). The chain's CDR3 is CASSLTVFRPYNEQFF. Written as DNA, the CDR3 is TGTGCCAGCAGCCTTACAGTTTTCCGCCCCTACAATGAGCAGTTCTTC.

The rearrangement links TRBV29-1 to TRBJ1-2, with 12 bases identical to TRBD1. Germline lookup yields CDR1 SQVTM and CDR2 ANQGSEA. The V and J ends lost 1 base and 6 bases, in that order; junction bases with no gene match: 3. The CDR3 has 14 amino acids. CDR3 nucleotide sequence: TGCAGCGTTGAAGCGGGACAGGGGGCGGATGGCTACACCTTC. It codes for CSVEAGQGADGYTF. Together with reference TRBV29-1 and TRBJ1-2, the CDR3 gives the full variable domain: SAVISQKPSRDICQRGTSLTIQCQVDSQVTMMFWYRQQPGQSLTLIATANQGSEATYESGFVIDKFPISRPNLTFSTLTVSNMSPEDSSIYLCSVEAGQGADGYTFGSGTRLTVV.

A few counts support this clone. CDR3 region: CASSHSLGSYNEQFF. For the CDR3, the DNA is TGTGCCAGCAGCCATAGTCTAGGCTCCTACAATGAGCAGTTCTTC. V gene TRBV14 combines with J gene TRBJ2-1; D remains unclear. CDR3 length: 15 amino acids. The germline V and J ends were trimmed by 3 bases and 0 bases, with 9 bases remaining between them. Germline assignment: CDR1 SGHDN and CDR2 FVKESK.

The chain recombines TRBV5-6 with TRBJ1-1, with D possibly being TRBD1 (5 bases). The CDR3 is made up of 14 amino acids. V lost 3 bases and J lost 5, with 14 bases in between. CDR1 and CDR2 (germline): SGHDT, YYEEEE. The CDR3 DNA reads TGTGCCAGCAGCTCCCGACAGATTCTTACTGAAGCTTTCTTT. This sequence encodes CASSSRQILTEAFF.

This clone has a single count. The V and J genes are TRBV18 and TRBJ1-1; D is unresolved. The CDR3 covers 16 residues. Trimming took 0 bases from V and 0 from J, leaving 11 bases between them. Germline lookup yields CDR1 KGHSH and CDR2 LQKENI. CDR3 amino acids: CASSPPVSPMNTEAFF. DNA for the CDR3: TGTGCCAGCTCACCACCGGTCAGTCCCATGAACACTGAAGCTTTCTTT.

This clone was detected only a few times. The rearrangement uses TRBV18 and TRBJ2-2; D is undetermined. The germline CDR1 and CDR2 sequences are KGHSH and LQKENI. Trimming took off 4 bases at V and 6 bases at J, with 3 bases between the two ends. This CDR3 is built from 11 residues. The DNA of the CDR3 is TGTGCCAGCTCACAGCCCGGGGAGCTGTTTTTT. Residues: CASSQPGELFF.

This clone showed up just a few times. This rearrangement joins TRBV19 to TRBJ1-4, with a tentative D call TRBD1 (5 bases). V was clipped by 3 bases and J by 4 bases, with 9 bases between them. Looked up from germline, CDR1 is LNHDA and CDR2 is SQIVND (reference sequence). The CDR3 extends over 14 amino acids. Here the CDR3 reads CASSIWGHNEKLFF. The CDR3 DNA sequence: TGTGCCAGTAGTATTTGGGGCCATAATGAAAAACTGTTTTTT. Based on the CDR3 plus reference TRBV19 and TRBJ1-4, the full variable domain is DGGITQSPKYLFRKEGQNVTLSCEQNLNHDAMYWYRQDPGQGLRLIYYSQIVNDFQKGDIAEGYSVSREKKESFPLTVTSAQKNPTAFYLCASSIWGHNEKLFFGSGTQLSVL.

CDR3 sequence reads: CASSLGTGEEKLFF. The CDR3 DNA sequence: TGCGCCAGCAGCTTAGGGACAGGGGAGGAAAAACTGTTTTTT. The chain links TRBV5-1 to TRBJ1-4; 10 bases are shared with TRBD1. The germline CDR1 and CDR2 sequences are SGHRS and YFSETQ. The CDR3 consists of 14 residues. With V trimmed by 2 bases and J by 8 bases, 3 bases remained unmatched.

The CDR3 DNA reads as TGTGCCAGCAGCTTTTTGAGTACCGCGACAGGGCCTCCGCGACTGTTTTTT. Amino acid sequence: CASSFLSTATGPPRLFF. The chain employs TRBV5-6 and TRBJ1-4; 7 nucleotides agree with TRBD1. The CDR3 has 17 amino acids. The junction had 20 bases not matched to a gene; V was cut back by 2 bases and J by 13 bases. The germline V gene has CDR1 SGHDT and CDR2 YYEEEE.

The chain employs TRBV10-3 and TRBJ1-2, with a weak D call TRBD1 (6 bases). Trimming left V 6 bases short and J 3 bases short, with 17 bases between. The CDR3 loop spans 15 amino acids. CDR1 and CDR2 (germline): ENHRY, SYGVKD. CDR3 in DNA: TGTGCCATCAGCGAGGGGGGGTCGTTGTACTATGGCTACACCTTC. Protein sequence: CAISEGGSLYYGYTF.

The CDR3 spells CASSTNRTSGGPGKSYEQYF. The CDR3, as DNA: TGTGCCAGCAGTACCAATCGGACTAGCGGGGGGCCAGGGAAGTCCTACGAGCAGTACTTC. This chain connects TRBV27 to TRBJ2-7, with 14 positions matching TRBD2. The junction had 16 bases not matched to a gene; V was cut back by 5 bases and J by 1 base. CDR3 length: 20 residues. Germline values: CDR1 MNHEY, CDR2 SMNVEV (reference sequence).

The rearrangement uses TRBV7-9 and TRBJ2-5, with D uncertain. Germline CDR1 and CDR2: SEHNR and FQNEAQ (reference sequence). The ends were cut back, 6 bases at V and 4 bases at J, with 9 bases in the middle. The CDR3 is 12 amino acids. The CDR3 nucleotides are TGTGCCAGCAGAAAAATCCGAGAGACCCAGTACTTC. Residues: CASRKIRETQYF.

The chain couples TRBV5-3 to TRBJ2-3; D possibly corresponds to TRBD2 (5 bases). TRBV5-3 is marked as an open reading frame, function uncertain. V was clipped by 5 bases and J by 2 bases, with 15 bases between them. The CDR3 has 15 residues. The CDR3 DNA is TGTGCCAGAAGACTAGGACTGCGCCCCACAGATACGCAGTATTTT. Protein: CARRLGLRPTDTQYF.

This clone has just a few counts. The V call is TRBV7-2, the J call TRBJ1-5, with D possibly being TRBD1 (5 bases). The CDR3 extends over 15 amino acids. CDR1 and CDR2 (germline): SGHTA, FQGNSA. Trimming cost V 5 bases and J 4 bases, with 15 bases left between them. The CDR3 spells CASSPGGRVNQPQHF. Written as DNA, the CDR3 is TGTGCCAGCAGCCCCGGCGGCAGGGTTAATCAGCCCCAGCATTTT.

The V and J genes are TRBV7-2 and TRBJ2-3; 12 nucleotides line up with TRBD2. The CDR3 has 16 amino acids. CDR1 and CDR2 from the germline V gene are SGHTA and FQGNSA. Losses at the gene ends were 4 bases for V and 5 bases for J; bases not matched to a gene: 7. CDR3 region: CASSSLAGGPLDTQYF. DNA for the CDR3: TGTGCCAGCAGCTCCCTAGCGGGGGGGCCATTAGATACGCAGTATTTT.

The V and J genes are TRBV30 and TRBJ2-7; a weak D match, TRBD1 (6 bases). Per the germline V gene, CDR1 is GTSNPN and CDR2 is SVGIG (reference sequence). The CDR3 runs to 12 residues. Trimming removed 4 bases at V and 5 bases at J, with 12 bases between. DNA of the CDR3: TGTGCCTGGAACGCAGGGGTCCACGAGCAGTACTTC. It codes for CAWNAGVHEQYF.

The V and J genes are TRBV5-1 and TRBJ1-1; D is unresolved. The CDR3 is 13 residues long. V was pared by 4 bases and J by 1 base, with 8 bases between. CDR1 and CDR2 (germline): SGHRS, YFSETQ. The CDR3 protein is CASSPVRNTEAFF. The CDR3 nucleotides are TGCGCCAGCAGCCCAGTAAGGAACACTGAAGCTTTCTTT.

This clone turned up a few times. V usage is TRBV2 and J usage is TRBJ1-3; D gene uncertain. The germline V gene encodes CDR1 SNHLY and CDR2 FYNNEI. The CDR3 runs 12 residues. The V end lost 8 bases, the J end lost 2 bases, and 7 bases lay between the germline ends. The CDR3 here is CASHGPGNTIYF. DNA for the CDR3: TGTGCCAGCCATGGGCCTGGAAACACCATATATTTT.

This rearrangement joins TRBV7-7 to TRBJ2-3; 7 bases fit TRBD2. This CDR3 spans 14 amino acids. The V gene's germline CDR1 is SSHAT and CDR2 FNYEAQ (reference sequence). The CDR3 spells CASSAGAGADTQYF. CDR3 bases: TGTGCTAGCTCGGCGGGAGCCGGGGCAGATACGCAGTATTTT.

The chain employs TRBV28 and TRBJ2-5, with TRBD1 matching over 7 bases. Judging by the DNA end, TRBJ2-7 fits better; the J call may be wrong. CDR3 length: 16 amino acids. Germline values: CDR1 MDHEN, CDR2 SYDVKM. The CDR3 sequence: CASSPPGRGYSYEQYF. Here the CDR3 DNA reads TGTGCCAGCAGTCCCCCGGGCAGGGGGTACTCCTACGAGCAGTACTTC.

The genes are TRBV28 and TRBJ1-5, with D maybe TRBD1 (6 bases). The CDR3 length is 15 residues. The V gene's germline CDR1 is MDHEN and CDR2 SYDVKM. Trimming took 4 bases from V and 4 from J, leaving 14 bases between them. The DNA of the CDR3 is TGTGCCAGCAGTTCCGACAGGTTAGGAAATCAGCCCCAGCATTTT. It specifies CASSSDRLGNQPQHF. The variable domain in full, completed from reference TRBV28 and TRBJ1-5, reads DVKVTQSSRYLVKRTGEKVFLECVQDMDHENMFWYRQDPGLGLRLIYFSYDVKMKEKGDIPEGYSVSREKKERFSLILESASTNQTSMYLCASSSDRLGNQPQHFGDGTRLSIL.

This clone was found once. V and J are TRBV7-2 and TRBJ1-6; 7 bases match TRBD1. The CDR3 runs to 18 residues. V lost 4 bases, J lost 3 bases, and 12 bases stayed unmatched. CDR1 is SGHTA, CDR2 FQGNSA, per germline. DNA of the CDR3: TGTGCCAGCAGCTCCCTGATGGGGACAGACTTCTATAATTCACCCCTCCACTTT. It yields the protein CASSSLMGTDFYNSPLHF.

CDR3 nucleotide sequence: TGTGCCAGCAGTCATGGACAGGGCCTAAATCAGCCCCAGCATTTT. Its translation: CASSHGQGLNQPQHF. This sequence joins TRBV28 and TRBJ1-5, with 8 bases lining up with TRBD1. Trimming cost V 5 bases and J 4 bases; bases outside gene matches: 7. The CDR3 consists of 15 residues. Germline V lookup: CDR1 MDHEN, CDR2 SYDVKM.

The chain joins TRBV6-5 to TRBJ1-1, with D tentatively TRBD1 (5 bases). Looked up from germline, CDR1 is MNHEY and CDR2 is SVGAGI. The CDR3 totals 15 residues. V lost 0 bases to trimming and J lost 1 base, with 9 bases between them. CDR3 sequence reads: CASSYSYGGNTEAFF. The CDR3 region has the DNA TGTGCCAGCAGTTACTCTTACGGGGGGAACACTGAAGCTTTCTTT.